These 7 T cell receptor beta chains were sequenced from one sample in a study of T-cell reconstitution after alpha-beta-depleted transplantation in children. Unique molecular identifiers were incorporated when the TCRbeta library was constructed. MiXCR was run by TCRdb on the PCR reads, yielding one entry per CDR3 protein. The data contain 150,000 to 250,000 distinct CDR3 sequences, roughly 6% of them singletons. The source was PBMCs, collected before TCRalphabeta/CD19-depleted stem cell transplant. These receptors came from a girl less than two years old with combined immunodeficiency, due to receive a stem cell transplant.

This clonotype was seen repeatedly, ten times or more. The chain has TRBV6-2 or TRBV6-3 and TRBJ1-5, with D uncertain. V was cut by 6 bases and J by 0 bases, with 6 bases left in between. The CDR3 is 13 residues long. CDR1 and CDR2 (germline): MNHEY, SVGEGT. CDR3 coding DNA: TGTGCCAGCAGGATTTATAGCAATCAGCCCCAGCATTTT. Its translation: CASRIYSNQPQHF.

There are a few counts of this clonotype. The CDR3 sequence: CASSWGALAKNIQYF. The CDR3 DNA reads TGTGCCAGCAGCTGGGGGGCCCTAGCCAAAAACATTCAGTACTTC. The chain has TRBV7-8 and TRBJ2-4; D may match TRBD1 or TRBD2 (6 bases each). V was pared by 4 bases and J by 0 bases, with 10 bases between. The CDR3 is 15 amino acids. CDR1 is SGHVS and CDR2 is FQNEAQ in the germline V gene.

This clonotype has a count of ten or more. The chain links TRBV5-1 to TRBJ2-1; D possibly corresponds to TRBD1 (5 bases). V was trimmed by 6 bases and J by 8 bases, leaving 15 bases between them. Germline lookup yields CDR1 SGHRS and CDR2 YFSETQ. This CDR3 has 13 residues. CDR3 DNA: TGCGCCAGCACCCGTAAAGGGGTCGATGAGCAGTTCTTC. Residues: CASTRKGVDEQFF.

A note on this clonotype: This may be a read error: a much more frequent sequence differs by one nucleotide. The chain carries TRBV7-9 and TRBJ2-7; D remains ambiguous. V lost 7 bases, J lost 4 bases, and 14 bases lay in between. This CDR3 contains 13 residues. The germline gives CDR1 SEHNR, CDR2 FQNEAQ (reference sequence). DNA of the CDR3: TGTGCCAGCACCATTGGACCTGTTTACGAGCAGTACTTC. It is translated as CASTIGPVYEQYF.

This clonotype showed up many times. V gene TRBV7-2 combines with J gene TRBJ2-1, with 10 bases aligning to TRBD1. Per germline, CDR1 SGHTA and CDR2 FQGNSA. CDR3 length equals 15 residues. With V trimmed by 2 bases and J by 8 bases, 6 bases remained unmatched. The CDR3 nucleotides are TGTGCCAGCAGCTTAACCGGGACAGGGGTCTATGAGCAGTTCTTC. Residues: CASSLTGTGVYEQFF.

This clonotype was seen at least ten times. This chain connects TRBV6-4 to TRBJ1-2, with 8 bases lining up with TRBD1. Unmatched junction bases numbered 19, after V lost 5 bases and J lost 2 bases. The CDR3 has 19 residues. CDR1 MRHNA and CDR2 SNTAGT come from the germline V gene. The CDR3 sequence is CASSPVGVAGGYVNYGYTF. CDR3 in DNA: TGTGCCAGCAGTCCGGTCGGGGTGGCAGGGGGCTATGTGAACTATGGCTACACCTTC.

This clonotype has ten or more counts. The chain couples TRBV7-9 to TRBJ2-7, with D unresolved. The CDR3 spans 11 residues. V gave up 2 bases and J gave up 7 bases, with 6 bases separating them. Germline V gives CDR1 SEHNR, CDR2 FQNEAQ (reference sequence). CDR3 DNA: TGTGCCAGCAGCTTAACGAGGGAGCAGTACTTC. This translates into CASSLTREQYF. Together with reference TRBV7-9 and TRBJ2-7, the CDR3 gives the full variable domain: DTGVSQNPRHKITKRGQNVTFRCDPISEHNRLYWYRQTLGQGPEFLTYFQNEAQLEKSRLLSDRFSAERPKGSFSTLEIQRTEQGDSAMYLCASSLTREQYFGPGTRLTVT.